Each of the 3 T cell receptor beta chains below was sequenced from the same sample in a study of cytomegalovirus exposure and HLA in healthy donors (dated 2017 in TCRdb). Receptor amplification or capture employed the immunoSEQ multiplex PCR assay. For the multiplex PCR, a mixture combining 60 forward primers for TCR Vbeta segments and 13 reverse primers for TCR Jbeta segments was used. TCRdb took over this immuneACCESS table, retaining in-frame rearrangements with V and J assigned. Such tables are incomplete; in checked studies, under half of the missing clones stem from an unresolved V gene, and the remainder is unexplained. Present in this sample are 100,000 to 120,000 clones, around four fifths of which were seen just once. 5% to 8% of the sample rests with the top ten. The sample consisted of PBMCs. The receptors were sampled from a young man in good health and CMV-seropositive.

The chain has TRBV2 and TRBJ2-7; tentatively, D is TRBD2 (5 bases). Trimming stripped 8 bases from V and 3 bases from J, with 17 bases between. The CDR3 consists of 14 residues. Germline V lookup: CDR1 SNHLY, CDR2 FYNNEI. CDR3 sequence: CASRSGSNFYEQYF. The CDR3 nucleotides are TGTGCCAGCCGGTCGGGGTCCAATTTCTACGAGCAGTACTTC.

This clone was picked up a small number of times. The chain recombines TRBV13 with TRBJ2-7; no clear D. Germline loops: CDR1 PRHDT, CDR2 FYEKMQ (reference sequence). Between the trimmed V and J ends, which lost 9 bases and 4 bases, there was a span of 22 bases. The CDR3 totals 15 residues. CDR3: CASFFKQKAAYEQYF. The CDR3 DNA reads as TGTGCCAGTTTTTTCAAGCAGAAGGCGGCATACGAGCAGTACTTC.

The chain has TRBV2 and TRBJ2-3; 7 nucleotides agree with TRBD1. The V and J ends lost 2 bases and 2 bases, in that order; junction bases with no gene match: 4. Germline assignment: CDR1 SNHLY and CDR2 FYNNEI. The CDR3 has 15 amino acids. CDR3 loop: CASSEFRGYTDTQYF. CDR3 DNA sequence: TGTGCCAGCAGTGAATTCAGGGGGTACACAGATACGCAGTATTTT. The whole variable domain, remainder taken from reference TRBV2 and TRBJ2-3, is EPEVTQTPSHQVTQMGQEVILRCVPISNHLYFYWYRQILGQKVEFLVSFYNNEISEKSEIFDDQFSVERPDGSNFTLKIRSTKLEDSAMYFCASSEFRGYTDTQYFGPGTRLTVL.